The rows below give T cell receptor beta chains drawn from one sample of a study of CD8 T cells in Susac syndrome. Each CDR3 protein is one row after TCRdb ran MiXCR on the immunoSEQ multiplex PCR reads. Among over 150,000 distinct CDR3 sequences listed, around 96% were seen once. Sequencing used CD4+ T cells from PBMCs. These receptors all come from a human donor with multiple sclerosis. Both conserved end residues are trimmed from each CDR3.

j_gene | v_gene | CDR3aa
TRBJ2-2 | TRBV2 | ASRPGTAGELF
TRBJ2-3 | TRBV7-3 | ASSPQVPLAGITDTQY
TRBJ2-7 | TRBV10-3 | AIGPAAYEQY
TRBJ1-2 | TRBV24-1 | ATSDTNYGYT
TRBJ2-1 | TRBV4-2 | ASSQGGLAGYHEQF
TRBJ2-5 | TRBV3-1 | ASSQGRQAATQY
TRBJ2-3 | TRBV20-1 | SAGRGSGTDTQY
TRBJ1-2 | TRBV18 | ASSGFRQDPLYGYT
TRBJ1-2 | TRBV27 | ASSAPGVLGGYT
TRBJ1-6 | TRBV30 | ASGGRVNSPLH
TRBJ2-6 | TRBV19 | ATSRGNPSGANVLT
TRBJ1-2 | TRBV6-1 | ASILGVGRSYGYT
TRBJ2-7 | TRBV29-1 | SVGKGGEQY
TRBJ1-4 | TRBV4-2 | ASSPGTQKEKLF
TRBJ2-5 | TRBV27 | ASSLLSAGRVQETQY
TRBJ1-6 | TRBV15 | ATSSAGSGSLSYNSPLH
TRBJ1-1 | TRBV11-3 | ASSPGGPRRTEAF
TRBJ2-7 | TRBV6-5 | ASRLQGARGEQY
TRBJ1-1 | TRBV29-1 | SVTANTEAF
TRBJ2-5 | TRBV29-1 | SGGQQETQY
TRBJ2-7 | TRBV29-1 | SVEVAGSEQY
TRBJ2-1 | TRBV7-9 | ASSLVVGANEQF
TRBJ2-3 | TRBV20-1 | SAKGWTSGGADTQY
TRBJ2-1 | TRBV29-1 | SARGRVLSYNEQF
TRBJ1-6 | TRBV12-3/TRBV12-4 | ASSLGGERGSPLH
TRBJ1-6 | TRBV6-6 | ASSYGQGTYNSPLH
TRBJ2-3 | TRBV20-1 | SARDQIDTQY
TRBJ1-1 | TRBV30 | AYSDGNTEAF
TRBJ2-3 | TRBV20-1 | SAALGTDTQY
TRBJ2-1 | TRBV5-1 | ASSSLQGFNEQF
TRBJ2-1 | TRBV20-1 | SARDYHGEQF
TRBJ1-5 | TRBV12-3/TRBV12-4 | ASRQSNQPQH
TRBJ2-3 | TRBV19 | ASIPGGLNPTGAQY
TRBJ2-1 | TRBV30 | AWSVPFDREQF